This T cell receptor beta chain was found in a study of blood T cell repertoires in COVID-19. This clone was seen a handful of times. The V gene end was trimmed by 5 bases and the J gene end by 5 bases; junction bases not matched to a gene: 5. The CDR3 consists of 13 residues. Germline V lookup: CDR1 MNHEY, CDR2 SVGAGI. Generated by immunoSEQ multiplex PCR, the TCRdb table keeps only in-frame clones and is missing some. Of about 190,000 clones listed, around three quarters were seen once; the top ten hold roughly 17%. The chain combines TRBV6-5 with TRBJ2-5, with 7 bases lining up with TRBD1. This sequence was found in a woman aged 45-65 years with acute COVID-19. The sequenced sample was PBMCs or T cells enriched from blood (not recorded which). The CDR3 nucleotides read TGTGCCAGCAGTCCTCAGGGGGACGAGACCCAGTACTTC. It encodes CASSPQGDETQYF.